These 17 T cell receptor beta chains came from one sample sequenced in a study of blood T cell repertoires in COVID-19. Method: immunoSEQ multiplex PCR; TCRdb's copy keeps in-frame clones and lacks some. This sample has some 75,000 clones; 65% to 90% occur once, and the top ten carry 5.5% to 7.5%. Sequenced sample: peripheral blood. The source of these receptors is a man at least 80 years old with COVID-19, enrolled during active disease.

V usage is TRBV6-4 and J usage is TRBJ2-3; 8 nucleotides align to TRBD1. This CDR3 is 16 amino acids long. With 2 bases clipped from V and 6 bases from J, the junction kept 10 bases outside the gene matches. CDR1 and CDR2 from the germline V gene are MRHNA and SNTAGT. For the CDR3, the DNA is TGTGCCAGCAGTGACACAAGGACAGGGTTCCGGGATACGCAGTATTTT. This gives the protein CASSDTRTGFRDTQYF.

The chain employs TRBV29-1 and TRBJ1-1; 7 positions match TRBD1. V lost 6 bases and J lost 1; bases outside the gene matches: 11. The CDR3 contains 15 residues. From germline, CDR1 is SQVTM and CDR2 ANQGSEA. The CDR3 bases are TGCAGCGTCCCGGGACAGAACCTTTGGAACACTGAAGCTTTCTTT. The encoded protein is CSVPGQNLWNTEAFF.

This sequence joins TRBV11-2 and TRBJ1-1, with D possibly TRBD1 on 5 matching bases. Trimming pared 5 bases from V and 4 bases from J, leaving 11 bases between. Per germline, CDR1 SGHAT and CDR2 FQNNGV. CDR3 length equals 13 residues. CDR3 bases: TGTGCCAGCAGCCCAGGGTGGGGCACTGAAGCTTTCTTT. This encodes CASSPGWGTEAFF. Using reference TRBV11-2 and TRBJ1-1 for the parts outside the CDR3, the full variable domain is EAGVAQSPRYKIIEKRQSVAFWCNPISGHATLYWYQQILGQGPKLLIQFQNNGVVDDSQLPKDRFSAERLKGVDSTLKIQPAKLEDSAVYLCASSPGWGTEAFFGQGTRLTVV.

This chain links TRBV18 with TRBJ1-2; D possibly corresponds to TRBD1 (6 bases). V shed 3 bases and J shed 4 bases, with 12 bases lying between them. The germline gives CDR1 KGHSH, CDR2 LQKENI. The CDR3 loop spans 14 amino acids. In DNA, the CDR3 is TGTGCCAGCTCACCCGTAACAGGGACCTATGGCTACACCTTC. Amino acid sequence: CASSPVTGTYGYTF.

This clone has just one count. The chain couples TRBV4-1 to TRBJ2-5, with D hard to call. The CDR3 length is 14 residues. Deletions cut 4 bases from V and 4 bases from J, with 13 bases between. The germline CDR1 and CDR2 sequences are MGHRA and YSYEKL. The CDR3 protein is CASSRSSPRETQYF. The CDR3 nucleotides read TGCGCCAGCAGCCGGTCCTCCCCTAGAGAGACCCAGTACTTC.

Only a few counts were recorded for this clone. The J gene is TRBJ1-6, the V gene TRBV5-1, with D possibly TRBD1 on 5 matching bases. V shed 6 bases and J shed 8 bases, with 15 bases lying between them. The CDR3 is 14 residues long. Per the germline V gene, CDR1 is SGHRS and CDR2 is YFSETQ. The CDR3 nucleotides are TGCGCCAGCACTACTATGGGGCGTGATTCACCCCTCCACTTT. Encoded protein: CASTTMGRDSPLHF.

The chain recombines TRBV6-6 with TRBJ2-1, with 7 nucleotides matching TRBD2. This CDR3 has 12 residues. V gave up 6 bases and J gave up 9 bases; unmatched junction bases: 5. The germline V gene encodes CDR1 MNHNY and CDR2 SVGAGI (reference sequence). The CDR3 spells CASRRGLLEQFF. CDR3 nucleotides: TGTGCCAGCAGGAGGGGACTACTTGAGCAGTTCTTC.

The V gene is TRBV10-3, the J gene TRBJ1-2; 9 bases align to TRBD1. Trimming at V came to 9 bases and at J to 1 base, leaving 6 bases not matched to a gene. The germline V gene has CDR1 ENHRY and CDR2 SYGVKD. The CDR3 loop spans 14 amino acids. The CDR3 sequence: CAMRDRGNNYGYTF. The DNA for the CDR3 is TGTGCCATGAGAGACAGGGGGAATAACTATGGCTACACCTTC.

This chain joins TRBV29-1 and TRBJ1-3; D might be TRBD1 (6 bases). The V end lost 6 bases, the J end lost 2 bases, and 11 bases lay between the germline ends. This CDR3 has 13 amino acids. The germline gives CDR1 SQVTM, CDR2 ANQGSEA. The CDR3 region has the DNA TGCAGCGTGATGGGGGCGGCTGGAAACACCATATATTTT. This encodes CSVMGAAGNTIYF.

The J gene is TRBJ1-2, the V gene TRBV7-2; no reliable D call. Germline CDR1 reads SGHTA; CDR2 reads FQGNSA. Trimming removed 5 bases from V and 8 bases from J, with 15 bases in between. CDR3 size: 13 residues. CDR3 in DNA: TGTGCCAGCAGCCCGGGTCCCTCCGAGGGCTACACCTTC. Protein sequence: CASSPGPSEGYTF.

The chain carries TRBV29-1 and TRBJ1-1, with D hard to call. V lost 6 bases to trimming and J lost 5 bases, with 16 bases between them. The CDR3 covers 13 residues. The germline V gene encodes CDR1 SQVTM and CDR2 ANQGSEA. The CDR3 protein is CSVDLKLGTEAFF. CDR3 sequence (DNA): TGCAGCGTCGACCTAAAACTCGGGACTGAAGCTTTCTTT.

This chain connects TRBV9 to TRBJ2-1; 12 positions agree with TRBD1. The CDR3 totals 16 residues. V trimming: 7 bases; J trimming: 0 bases; junction bases outside the gene matches: 5. Germline V gene lookup returns CDR1 SGDLS and CDR2 YYNGEE. DNA of the CDR3: TGTGCCAGCCCCAGGGACAGGGGGCCCTCCTACAATGAGCAGTTCTTC. Protein: CASPRDRGPSYNEQFF.

This clone was recorded a few times. V gene TRBV15 combines with J gene TRBJ1-2; no definite D call. Per the germline V gene, CDR1 is LNHNV and CDR2 is YYDKDF (reference sequence). Trimming pared 0 bases from V and 1 base from J, leaving 12 bases between. The CDR3 sequence is 16 residues long. CDR3 residues: CATSRDTGTFNYGYTF. The CDR3 coding sequence is TGTGCCACCAGCAGAGATACGGGAACCTTTAACTATGGCTACACCTTC.

The V call is TRBV7-2, the J call TRBJ2-2, with 9 nucleotides matching TRBD1. The CDR3 is 14 residues long. V dropped 5 bases and J dropped 5; count of bases not matched to a gene: 3. The germline V gene has CDR1 SGHTA and CDR2 FQGNSA. The CDR3 here is CASSPGTGTGELFF. Written as DNA, the CDR3 is TGTGCCAGCAGCCCGGGGACAGGGACCGGGGAGCTGTTTTTT. Combining the CDR3 with reference TRBV7-2 and TRBJ2-2 gives the whole variable domain GAGVSQSPSNKVTEKGKDVELRCDPISGHTALYWYRQSLGQGLEFLIYFQGNSAPDKSGLPSDRFSAERTGGSVSTLTIQRTQQEDSAVYLCASSPGTGTGELFFGEGSRLTVL.

CDR3 amino acids: CASSLPGQGIHEQYF. As DNA, the CDR3 is TGTGCCAGCAGCTTACCGGGACAGGGTATACACGAGCAGTACTTC. The chain couples TRBV7-9 to TRBJ2-7; 9 bases match TRBD1. Germline V gene sequence: CDR1 SEHNR, CDR2 FQNEAQ (reference sequence). J lost 5 bases, V lost 2 bases, and 7 bases had no gene match. There are 15 residues in the CDR3.

This clone was observed a single time. The gene calls are TRBV28 and TRBJ2-3; no firm D call. Germline loops: CDR1 MDHEN, CDR2 SYDVKM. Trimming removed 10 bases from V and 2 bases from J, with 16 bases in between. The CDR3 totals 14 residues. CDR3 in amino acids: CAISHGFFTDTQYF. The CDR3 DNA follows: TGTGCCATTTCCCATGGCTTCTTCACAGATACGCAGTATTTT.

This chain joins TRBV18 and TRBJ1-4, with D possibly being TRBD1 (6 bases). Trimming removed 4 bases from V and 4 bases from J, with 10 bases in between. The CDR3 is 14 amino acids. Looked up from germline, CDR1 is KGHSH and CDR2 is LQKENI. The chain's CDR3 is CASSRTADNEKLFF. The CDR3 DNA is TGTGCCAGCTCACGGACAGCGGATAATGAAAAACTGTTTTTT.